This TCR beta chain is from a study of cytomegalovirus exposure and HLA in healthy donors. Clones were sequenced by immunoSEQ multiplex PCR, and TCRdb holds only the in-frame ones, with some missing. The sample yields more than 90,000 clones, roughly nine tenths seen once. The validation cohort, a group of more than 100 subjects, included the donors and was separate from the roughly 700-subject first cohort. V was trimmed by 4 bases and J by 5 bases, leaving 11 bases between them. This CDR3 is 13 amino acids long. The germline V gene has CDR1 GTSNPN and CDR2 SVGIG (reference sequence). This chain uses TRBV30 with TRBJ1-4; a possible D gene is TRBD1 (5 bases). The source is a man between 18 and 29 years old in good health and CMV-seropositive. Sequencing used PBMCs. In DNA form, the CDR3 reads TGTGCCTGGATGCGACAGCTAAATGAAAAACTGTTTTTT. It specifies CAWMRQLNEKLFF.